This T cell receptor (beta chain) appears in the sequencing data of a study of beta chain features in type 1 diabetes. The overall study: Examined across all samples were roughly 100 million sorted cells. Study observations and caveats: TCRB CDR3s from Type 1 diabetes patients were moderately but significantly shorter in all four CD4+ subsets.

As to this clone: Antigen specificity is unknown.

V was trimmed by 6 bases and J by 6 bases, leaving 9 bases between them. Germline V gene lookup returns CDR1 MDHEN and CDR2 SYDVKM. This CDR3 region has 11 residues. The investigators reverse transcribed all of the isolated RNA, so they sequenced expressed TCRB transcripts. Assay: immunoSEQ multiplex PCR; the TCRdb copy retains only in-frame clones and omits some. The sample records 400,000 or so clones, roughly 12% being singletons. Input material: naive CD4+ T cells from blood. This chain uses TRBV28 with TRBJ2-7; possibly TRBD2 for D (5 bases). The TCR comes from a woman younger than 35 with type 1 diabetes. The CDR3 region is CASSSSREQYF. For the CDR3, the DNA is TGTGCCAGCAGCTCTAGCCGCGAGCAGTACTTC.